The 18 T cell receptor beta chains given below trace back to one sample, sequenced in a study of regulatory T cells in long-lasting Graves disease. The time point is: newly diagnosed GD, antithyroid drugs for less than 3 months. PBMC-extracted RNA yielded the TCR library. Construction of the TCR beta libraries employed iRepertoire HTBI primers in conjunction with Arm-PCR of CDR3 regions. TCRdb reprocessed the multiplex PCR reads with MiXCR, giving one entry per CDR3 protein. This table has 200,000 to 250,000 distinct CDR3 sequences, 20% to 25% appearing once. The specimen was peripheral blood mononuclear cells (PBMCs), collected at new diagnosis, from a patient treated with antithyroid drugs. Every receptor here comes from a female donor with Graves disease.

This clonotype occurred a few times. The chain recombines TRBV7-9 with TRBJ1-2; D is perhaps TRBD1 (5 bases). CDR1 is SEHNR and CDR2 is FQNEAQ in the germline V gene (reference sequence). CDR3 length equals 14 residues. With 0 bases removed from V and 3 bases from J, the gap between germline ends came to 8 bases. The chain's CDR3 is CASSLAAGHYGYTF. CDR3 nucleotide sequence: TGTGCCAGCAGCTTAGCGGCGGGGCACTATGGCTACACCTTC.

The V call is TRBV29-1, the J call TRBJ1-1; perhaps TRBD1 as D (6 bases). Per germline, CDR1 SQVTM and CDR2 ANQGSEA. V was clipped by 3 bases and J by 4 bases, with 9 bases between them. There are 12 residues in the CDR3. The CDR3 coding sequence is TGCAGCGTTGAGGAAGGGGGCACTGAAGCTTTCTTT. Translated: CSVEEGGTEAFF.

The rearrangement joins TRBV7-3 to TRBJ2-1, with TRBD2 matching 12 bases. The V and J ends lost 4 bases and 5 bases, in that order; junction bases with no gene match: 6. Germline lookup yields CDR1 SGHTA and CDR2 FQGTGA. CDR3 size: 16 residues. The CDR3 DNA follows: TGTGCCAGCAGCTCCGCCGGACTAGCGGGGAACAATGAGCAGTTCTTC. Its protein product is CASSSAGLAGNNEQFF. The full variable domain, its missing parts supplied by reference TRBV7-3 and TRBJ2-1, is GAGVSQTPSNKVTEKGKYVELRCDPISGHTALYWYRQSLGQGPEFLIYFQGTGAADDSGLPNDRFFAVRPEGSVSTLKIQRTERGDSAVYLCASSSAGLAGNNEQFFGPGTRLTVL.

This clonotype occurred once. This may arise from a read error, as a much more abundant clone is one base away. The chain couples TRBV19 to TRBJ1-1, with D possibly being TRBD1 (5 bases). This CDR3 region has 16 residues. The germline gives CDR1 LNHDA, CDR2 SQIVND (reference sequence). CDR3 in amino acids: CTSSIPPNRMNTEAFF. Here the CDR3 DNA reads TGTACCAGTAGTATCCCTCCAAACAGGATGAACACTGAAGCTTTCTTT.

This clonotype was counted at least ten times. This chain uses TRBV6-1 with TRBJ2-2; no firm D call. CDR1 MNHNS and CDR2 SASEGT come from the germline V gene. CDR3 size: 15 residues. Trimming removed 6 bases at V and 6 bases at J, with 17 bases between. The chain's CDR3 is CASSLILYPPGELFF. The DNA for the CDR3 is TGTGCCAGCAGCCTGATTCTATATCCTCCCGGGGAGCTGTTTTTT.

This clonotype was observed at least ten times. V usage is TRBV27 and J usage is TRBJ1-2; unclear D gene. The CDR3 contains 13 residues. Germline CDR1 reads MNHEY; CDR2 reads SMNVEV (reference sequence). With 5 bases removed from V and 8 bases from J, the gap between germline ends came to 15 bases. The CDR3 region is CASSPHVGRGYTF. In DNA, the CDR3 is TGTGCCAGCAGTCCCCACGTGGGCCGCGGCTACACCTTC.

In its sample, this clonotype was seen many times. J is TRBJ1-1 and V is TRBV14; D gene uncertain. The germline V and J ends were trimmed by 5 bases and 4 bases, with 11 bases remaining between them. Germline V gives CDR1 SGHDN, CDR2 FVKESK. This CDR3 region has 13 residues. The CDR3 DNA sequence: TGTGCCAGCAGCTCATGGTCGGGCACTGAAGCTTTCTTT. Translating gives CASSSWSGTEAFF.

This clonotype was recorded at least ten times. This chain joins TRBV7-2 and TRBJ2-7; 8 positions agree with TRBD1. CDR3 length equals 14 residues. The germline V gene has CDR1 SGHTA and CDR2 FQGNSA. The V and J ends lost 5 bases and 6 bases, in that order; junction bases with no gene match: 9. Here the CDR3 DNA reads TGTGCCAGCAGCCCCAGGACAGGGCCCGGCGAGCAGTACTTC. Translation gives CASSPRTGPGEQYF.

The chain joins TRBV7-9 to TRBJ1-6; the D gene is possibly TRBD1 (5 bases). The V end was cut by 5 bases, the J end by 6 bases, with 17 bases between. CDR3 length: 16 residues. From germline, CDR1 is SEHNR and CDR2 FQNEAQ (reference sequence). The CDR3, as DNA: TGTGCCAGCAGCCGAGCCGGAGGACAAGCTAATTCACCCCTCCACTTT. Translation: CASSRAGGQANSPLHF.

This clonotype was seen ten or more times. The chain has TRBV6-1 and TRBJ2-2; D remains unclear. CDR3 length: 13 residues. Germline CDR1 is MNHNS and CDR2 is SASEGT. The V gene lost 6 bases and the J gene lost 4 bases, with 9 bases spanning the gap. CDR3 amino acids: CASRTVGTGELFF. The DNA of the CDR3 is TGTGCCAGCAGAACGGTCGGCACCGGGGAGCTGTTTTTT.

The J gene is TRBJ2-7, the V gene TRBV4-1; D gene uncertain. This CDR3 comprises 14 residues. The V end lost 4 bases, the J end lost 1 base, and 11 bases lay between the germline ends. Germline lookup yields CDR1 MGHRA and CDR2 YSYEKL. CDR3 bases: TGCGCCAGCAGCCGCAAGGTGGGATCCTACGAGCAGTACTTC. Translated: CASSRKVGSYEQYF.

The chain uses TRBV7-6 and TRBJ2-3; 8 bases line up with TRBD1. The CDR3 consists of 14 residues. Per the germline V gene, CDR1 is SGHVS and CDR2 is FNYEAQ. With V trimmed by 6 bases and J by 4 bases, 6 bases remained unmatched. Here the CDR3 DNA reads TGTGCCAGCAGTTCTGGACAGGGTTCAGATACGCAGTATTTT. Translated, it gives CASSSGQGSDTQYF.

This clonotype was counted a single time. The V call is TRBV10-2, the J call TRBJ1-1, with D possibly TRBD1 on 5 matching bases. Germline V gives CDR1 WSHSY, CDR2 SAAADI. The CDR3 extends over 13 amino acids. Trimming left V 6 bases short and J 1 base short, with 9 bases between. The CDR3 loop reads CASRTDENTEAFF. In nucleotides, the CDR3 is TGCGCCAGCAGGACAGACGAGAACACTGAAGCTTTCTTT.

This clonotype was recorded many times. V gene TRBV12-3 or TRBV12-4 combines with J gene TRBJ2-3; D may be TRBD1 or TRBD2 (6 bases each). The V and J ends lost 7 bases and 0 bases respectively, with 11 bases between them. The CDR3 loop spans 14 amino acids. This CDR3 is CASTEGGSTDTQYF. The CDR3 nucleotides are TGTGCCAGCACCGAGGGGGGAAGCACAGATACGCAGTATTTT.

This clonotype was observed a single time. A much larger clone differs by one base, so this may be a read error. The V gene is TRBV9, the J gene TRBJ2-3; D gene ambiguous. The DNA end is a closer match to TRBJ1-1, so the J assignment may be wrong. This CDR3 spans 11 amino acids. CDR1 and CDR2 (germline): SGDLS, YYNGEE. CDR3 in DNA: TGTGCCAGCAGAGTAGAAAACTATGCTTTCTTT. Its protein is CASRVENYAFF.

As DNA, the CDR3 is TGCAGTGCTAGCGGGACTAGCGTAACAGATACGCAGTATTTT. Encoded protein: CSASGTSVTDTQYF. The rearrangement links TRBV20-1 to TRBJ2-3, with TRBD2 matching over 10 bases. CDR3 length: 14 amino acids. Unmatched junction bases numbered 3, after V lost 3 bases and J lost 3 bases. CDR1 and CDR2 from the germline V gene are DFQATT and SNEGSKA (reference sequence).

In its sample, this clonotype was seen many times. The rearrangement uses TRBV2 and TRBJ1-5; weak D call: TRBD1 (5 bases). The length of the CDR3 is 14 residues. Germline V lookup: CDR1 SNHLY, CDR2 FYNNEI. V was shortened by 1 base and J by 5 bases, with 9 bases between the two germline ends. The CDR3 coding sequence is TGTGCCAGCAGTGAAGGAGGGGCTTATCAGCCCCAGCATTTT. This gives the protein CASSEGGAYQPQHF.

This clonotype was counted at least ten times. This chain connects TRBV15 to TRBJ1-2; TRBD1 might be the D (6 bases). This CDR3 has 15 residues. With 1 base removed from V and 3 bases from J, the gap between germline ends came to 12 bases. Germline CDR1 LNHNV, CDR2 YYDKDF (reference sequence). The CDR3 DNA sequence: TGTGCCACCAGCAGAGCGCAAGGGGGGGACTATGGCTACACCTTC. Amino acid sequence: CATSRAQGGDYGYTF.